The clone carrying this TCR beta chain was counted only a few times. Its antigen is undetermined. The data stem from a study of T cells after yellow fever vaccination. Whole-study results and caveats: A weaker secondary response peaked on day 5, the primary on day 15. CD4 and CD8 compartments shared a small share of clonotypes, likely from convergent recombination.

TCRdb re-derived calls from the 5' RACE reads in MiXCR, one entry per CDR3 protein. Among roughly 330,000 distinct CDR3 sequences listed, around 3.9% were seen once. Trimming cost V 3 bases and J 13 bases, with 21 bases left between them. Germline V gene data show CDR1 as DFQATT and CDR2 as SNEGSKA (reference sequence). CDR3 size: 13 residues. The clonotype originates from a young man who received the YFV17D yellow fever vaccine. The chain carries TRBV20-1 and TRBJ1-1; possibly TRBD1 for D (5 bases). The material was PBMCs, obtained 5 days after the yellow fever booster vaccination. The CDR3 nucleotides read TGCAGTGCTAGGACCGGGACCACCTTTGAGTTTTTCTTT. Encoded protein: CSARTGTTFEFFF.